What follows is one T cell receptor beta chain and its context. Its specificity is not known. Trimming took off 6 bases at V and 4 bases at J, with 10 bases between the two ends. The CDR3 loop spans 13 amino acids. CDR1 and CDR2 (germline): KGHSH, LQKENI. Blood was sampled at baseline, cycle 4 day 1, and cycle 7 day 1. The data were produced by immunoSEQ multiplex PCR, yet TCRdb's version contains in-frame clones alone and is incomplete. The data show 90,000 to 120,000 clones, with 85% to 95% seen just once and roughly 1.1% held by the top ten. The data were obtained in a study of OX40 agonist ivuxolimab in advanced cancers. The overall study: Clinicians treated patients with ivuxolimab, an agonistic anti-OX40 (CD134) antibody.

Findings and caveats of the study: Partial responders at 0.1-3.0 mg/kg showed near-lowest clonal expansion.

This chain joins TRBV18 and TRBJ1-5; no clear D gene. This sequence originates from an adult with an advanced solid tumor such as melanoma, head and neck, liver or kidney cancer. Specimen: CD4+ or CD8+ T cells sorted from blood, collected in a trial of the OX40 agonist ivuxolimab. The CDR3 spells CASSTGRNQPQHF. The CDR3 DNA reads as TGTGCCAGCTCTACCGGAAGGAATCAGCCCCAGCATTTT. Variable domain in full (rest from reference TRBV18 and TRBJ1-5): NAGVMQNPRHLVRRRGQEARLRCSPMKGHSHVYWYRQLPEEGLKFMVYLQKENIIDESGMPKERFSAEFPKEGPSILRIQQVVRGDSAAYFCASSTGRNQPQHFGDGTRLSIL.